Below, 9 T cell receptor beta chains from the same sample are listed, as sequenced in a study of T cell responses to AZD1222 COVID-19 vaccine. Sequencing was performed with immunoSEQ multiplex PCR; in TCRdb, only in-frame clones are kept and a portion is missing. Here the sample spans about 100,000 clones, roughly 84% being singletons. The specimen comprised peripheral blood, sampled on day 0 of AZD1222 vaccination. These receptors were taken from an adult in good health.

This clone has only a few counts. The rearrangement uses TRBV27 and TRBJ2-7; 7 bases are a match to TRBD1. This CDR3 is built from 17 residues. The J segment lost 0 bases and the V segment lost 3 bases, leaving 11 bases of the junction unmatched. Germline-derived CDR1 and CDR2 are MNHEY and SMNVEV (reference sequence). CDR3 in DNA: TGTGCCAGCAGTTTTCGAAGGGGGCAGGGGCACTCCTACGAGCAGTACTTC. It is translated as CASSFRRGQGHSYEQYF.

The chain joins TRBV30 to TRBJ1-5; D may be TRBD1 (6 bases). Germline CDR1 is GTSNPN and CDR2 is SVGIG (reference sequence). This CDR3 region has 14 residues. V lost 3 bases and J lost 7, with 16 bases in between. CDR3 sequence: CAWSPGGAGQPQHF. In DNA, the CDR3 is TGTGCCTGGAGCCCCGGGGGCGCGGGACAGCCCCAGCATTTT.

The chain links TRBV6-4 to TRBJ1-5; 10 nucleotides align to TRBD1. The CDR3 is 15 amino acids. The germline V gene encodes CDR1 MRHNA and CDR2 SNTAGT. Germline trimming cut 6 bases from V and 5 bases from J; bases unmatched to any gene: 7. The CDR3 region is CASSDDRGPDQPQHF. DNA of the CDR3: TGTGCCAGCAGCGATGACAGGGGGCCCGATCAGCCCCAGCATTTT.

The chain carries TRBV19 and TRBJ1-5; a possible D gene is TRBD1 (6 bases). The CDR3 contains 14 residues. The V end lost 2 bases, the J end lost 7 bases, and 12 bases lay between the germline ends. CDR1 is LNHDA and CDR2 is SQIVND in the germline V gene (reference sequence). This chain's CDR3 is CASSIPQGWQPQHF. The DNA for the CDR3 is TGTGCCAGTAGTATACCCCAGGGGTGGCAGCCCCAGCATTTT.

The CDR3 sequence is CAISPSGRGTDTQYF. CDR3 in DNA: TGTGCCATCAGCCCAAGCGGGAGGGGCACAGATACGCAGTATTTT. The chain employs TRBV10-3 and TRBJ2-3, with TRBD2 matching 10 bases. The V gene end was trimmed by 6 bases and the J gene end by 1 base; junction bases not matched to a gene: 4. Germline assignment: CDR1 ENHRY and CDR2 SYGVKD. This CDR3 contains 15 residues.

This clone was observed a few times. This chain uses TRBV14 with TRBJ2-2, with D perhaps TRBD1 (5 bases). Trimming pared 5 bases from V and 3 bases from J, leaving 10 bases between. In germline, CDR1 is SGHDN, CDR2 FVKESK. This CDR3 region has 14 residues. The CDR3 DNA sequence: TGTGCCAGCAGCGTGGGGCGTTACACCGGGGAGCTGTTTTTT. The encoded protein is CASSVGRYTGELFF. Variable domain in full (rest from reference TRBV14 and TRBJ2-2): EAGVTQFPSHSVIEKGQTVTLRCDPISGHDNLYWYRRVMGKEIKFLLHFVKESKQDESGMPNNRFLAERTGGTYSTLKVQPAELEDSGVYFCASSVGRYTGELFFGEGSRLTVL.

This chain joins TRBV20-1 and TRBJ2-7; D remains ambiguous. The CDR3 totals 14 residues. V was trimmed by 3 bases and J by 3 bases, leaving 15 bases between them. CDR1 is DFQATT and CDR2 is SNEGSKA in the germline V gene (reference sequence). The CDR3 nucleotides read TGCAGTGCTAGTGGCTTGGACGGCTTCTACGAGCAGTACTTC. As protein: CSASGLDGFYEQYF.

V usage is TRBV4-3 and J usage is TRBJ1-2; D remains ambiguous. The CDR3 totals 15 residues. Trimming took 0 bases from V and 9 from J, leaving 17 bases between them. CDR1 and CDR2 from the germline V gene are LGHNA and YSLEER. The CDR3 bases are TGCGCCAGCAGCCAAGAACGGTCAATATCAATAAGCTACACCTTC. Residues: CASSQERSISISYTF.

The chain recombines TRBV28 with TRBJ1-2; 9 bases map to TRBD1. Germline CDR1 and CDR2: MDHEN and SYDVKM. The CDR3 has 14 residues. V lost 5 bases to trimming and J lost 4 bases; unmatched junction nucleotides: 5. This CDR3 reads CASSTTGGSYGYTF. Written as DNA, the CDR3 is TGTGCCAGCAGTACGACAGGGGGTAGCTATGGCTACACCTTC.